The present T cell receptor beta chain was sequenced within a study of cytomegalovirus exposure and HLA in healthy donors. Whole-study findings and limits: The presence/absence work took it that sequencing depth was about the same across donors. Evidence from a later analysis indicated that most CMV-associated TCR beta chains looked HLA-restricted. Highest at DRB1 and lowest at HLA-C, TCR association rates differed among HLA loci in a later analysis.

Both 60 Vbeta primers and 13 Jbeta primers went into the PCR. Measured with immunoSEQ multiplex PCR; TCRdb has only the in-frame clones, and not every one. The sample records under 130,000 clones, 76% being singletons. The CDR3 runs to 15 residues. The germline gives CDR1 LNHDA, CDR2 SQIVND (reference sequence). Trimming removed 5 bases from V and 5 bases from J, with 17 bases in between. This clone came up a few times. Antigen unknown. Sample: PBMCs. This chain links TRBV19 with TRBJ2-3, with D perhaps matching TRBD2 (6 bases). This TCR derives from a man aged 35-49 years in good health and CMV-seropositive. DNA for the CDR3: TGTGCCAGTAGTCCGCGACTAGGCGCTGGAGATACGCAGTATTTT. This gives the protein CASSPRLGAGDTQYF.